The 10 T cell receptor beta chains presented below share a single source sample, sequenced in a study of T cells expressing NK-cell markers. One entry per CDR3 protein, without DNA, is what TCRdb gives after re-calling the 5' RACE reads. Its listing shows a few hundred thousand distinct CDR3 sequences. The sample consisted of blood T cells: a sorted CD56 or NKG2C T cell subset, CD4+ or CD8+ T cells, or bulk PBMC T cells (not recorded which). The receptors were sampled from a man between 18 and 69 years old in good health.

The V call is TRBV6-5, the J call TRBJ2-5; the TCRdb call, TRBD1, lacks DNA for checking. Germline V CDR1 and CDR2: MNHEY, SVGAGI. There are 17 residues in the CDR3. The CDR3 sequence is CASSFYQGQGVLKTQYF.

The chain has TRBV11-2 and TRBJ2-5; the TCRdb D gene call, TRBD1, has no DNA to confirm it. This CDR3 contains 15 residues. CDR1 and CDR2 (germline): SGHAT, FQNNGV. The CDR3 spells CASSLGGQGGETQYF.

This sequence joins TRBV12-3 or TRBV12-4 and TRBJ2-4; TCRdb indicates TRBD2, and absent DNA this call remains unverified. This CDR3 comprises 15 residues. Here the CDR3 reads CASTLGPRGRNIQYF.

CDR3 protein: CSARSRKEDTQYF. The gene calls are TRBV20-1 and TRBJ2-3. The germline V gene encodes CDR1 DFQATT and CDR2 SNEGSKA (reference sequence). The CDR3 has 13 residues.

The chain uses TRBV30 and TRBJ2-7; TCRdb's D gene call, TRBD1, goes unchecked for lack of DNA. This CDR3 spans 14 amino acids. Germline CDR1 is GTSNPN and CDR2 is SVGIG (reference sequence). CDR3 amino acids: CAWRDRGSSYEQYF.

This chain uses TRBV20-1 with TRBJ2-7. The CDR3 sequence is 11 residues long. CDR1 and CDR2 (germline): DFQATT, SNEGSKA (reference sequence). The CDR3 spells CSAYSHYEQYF.

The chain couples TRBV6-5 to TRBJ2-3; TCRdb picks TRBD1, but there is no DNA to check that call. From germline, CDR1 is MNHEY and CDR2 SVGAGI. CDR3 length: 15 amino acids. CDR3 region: CASSYRGGSTDTQYF.

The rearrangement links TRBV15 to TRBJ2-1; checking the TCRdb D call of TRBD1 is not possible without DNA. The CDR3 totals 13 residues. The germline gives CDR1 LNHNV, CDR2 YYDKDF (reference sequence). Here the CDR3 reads CATSRDPRNEQFF.

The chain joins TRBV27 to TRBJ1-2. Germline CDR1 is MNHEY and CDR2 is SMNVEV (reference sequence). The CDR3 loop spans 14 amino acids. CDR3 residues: CASSTSDGRGGYTF.

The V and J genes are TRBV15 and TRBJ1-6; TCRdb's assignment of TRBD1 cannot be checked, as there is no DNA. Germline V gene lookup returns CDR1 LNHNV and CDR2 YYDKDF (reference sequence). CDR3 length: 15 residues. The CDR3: CATSRDEQGSSPLHF.